This TCR beta chain appears in the sequencing data of a study of blood T cells in healthy people across ages (dated by TCRdb to between 2014 and 2017). Notes on the research overall: In model experiments, template switching captured roughly one uniquely barcoded TCR beta cDNA molecule for every two T cells. Using deep sequencing normalized with unique cDNA molecular identifiers, the study measured how TCR beta repertoire diversity changes with age. Donors were grouped into four age groups: young (average about 15 years), middle-aged (under 40), aged (roughly 67) and long-lived (about 82). Donors of different ages were randomly distributed across sequencing lanes to avoid experimental bias. The study analyzed two additional independent replicas of 1 million unique cDNA reads from the same blood draw for two donors, one aged 18 to 29 and one aged 80 or older.

Systemically healthy Caucasian individuals from Russia, approximately 39 in total and aged about 6 to 90 years, were included as donors. Each donor gave 8 to 10 milliliters of peripheral blood, drawn into EDTA-treated Vacutainer tubes. Ficoll-Paque density-gradient centrifugation was used to isolate PBMCs, with at least 6.5 million obtained per sample. Trizol reagent was used to extract total RNA from PBMCs, with at least 5.5 micrograms per sample. The percentages of naive CD45RAhigh/CD27high T cells were determined by flow cytometry on a PBMC aliquot from every donor. Paper-wide results and their limitations: The percentage of naive T cells measured by flow cytometry correlated strongly with observed TCR beta diversity. As age increased, observed TCR beta diversity per million T cells dropped in a roughly linear way, and a significant reduction was already evident by age roughly 40. Because profiling used bulk unsorted PBMCs, naive and antigen-experienced compartments could not be compared conclusively. Compared with the aged group, the long-lived group had more naive CD4+ T cells, fewer expanded clones and increased TCR diversity, suggesting age selection. Because donor CMV infection status was unknown, age-related changes in expanded clonotypes were potentially confounded. Estimates of total diversity based on one million sequenced T cells were regarded as lower bounds and as underestimates.

A word on this clonotype: What antigen it recognizes has not been identified. Base qualities are missing; no much larger clone stands one base away.

Deletion took 2 bases off V and 4 bases off J, with a span of 9 bases between the germline ends. CDR1 SGHDN and CDR2 FVKESK were looked up in the germline V gene. The CDR3, cysteine through phenylalanine, is 13 amino acids long. Only the CDR3 part of the read is kept: 39 bases, read in frame from the first base. Libraries came from 5' RACE. The sequencer was an Illumina HiSeq 2500. The second PCR ran for about 7 to 11 cycles and used a J-beta primer mix along with a sample-barcoded 5' primer. Each TCR beta cDNA molecule received a unique molecular identifier from a template-switch 5' adaptor carrying 12 random nucleotides. Each sample yielded at least 2.5 million CDR3-containing paired-end reads. First-strand cDNA was synthesized from all RNA with the Mint cDNA synthesis kit, primed by a TRBC-specific oligonucleotide. All cDNA was treated with uracil-DNA glycosylase and then went through a first 18-cycle PCR with the universal primers M1SS and BC2_uni_R. The authors' pipeline ran thus. Normalization of each sample was performed by random selection of 1 million high-quality reads, each carrying a distinct molecular identifier. Reads sharing molecular identifiers were discarded rather than binned into consensus sequences. MiTCR, run with a Q25 quality threshold and the strictest error-elimination algorithm, handled CDR3 identification, clonotype clustering and error correction. A nonparametric unseen species model using Euler transformation provided a lower-bound estimate of total TCR beta diversity. The public reads were run again by TCRdb, first through fastp at Q25 and then through MiXCR, and only productive beta chains were kept. CDR3 protein sequences are deduplicated, and each keeps its most common genes and DNA. What appears here as the V and J calls and clone size reflects TCRdb's work, not the paper's. This sample holds about 970,000 distinct CDR3 sequences; roughly 51% were observed only once. The biggest ten clones account for over 20% of the sample.

The clonotype was recovered from a woman aged 60-70 years in good health. The sequence is built from TRBV14 and TRBJ2-7; confidence is insufficient to name the D gene. Sequences were obtained from blood. The CDR3 protein sequence reads: CASSQPSVYEQYF. The nucleotides are TGTGCCAGCAGCCAACCATCAGTTTACGAGCAGTACTTC.